The present entry profiles one T cell receptor beta chain with its context. When the RNA was reverse transcribed, random hexamers were used with an input of roughly 0.45 to 1 ug. TCRdb reanalysed the immunoSEQ multiplex PCR reads using MiXCR and keeps one entry per CDR3 protein. The sample contains 50,000 to 55,000 distinct CDR3 sequences, 95% of which appear only once. CDR3 length: 15 residues. V gave up 4 bases and J gave up 2 bases, with 11 bases separating them. The germline V gene has CDR1 LGHNA and CDR2 YSLEER. The data were obtained in a study of CD8 T cells in Susac syndrome. The source material was CD8+ T cells from PBMCs. The chain recombines TRBV4-3 with TRBJ2-2; no clear D. The TCR originated in a human donor with Susac syndrome. In DNA form, the CDR3 reads TGCGCCAGCAGCCCCGGCAGGACCAACACCGGGGAGCTGTTTTTT. It translates to CASSPGRTNTGELFF.